The text below deals with one TCR beta chain. Its specificity is not known. V lost 3 bases and J lost 6; bases outside the gene matches: 15. In germline, CDR1 is DFQATT, CDR2 SNEGSKA (reference sequence). The CDR3 extends over 16 amino acids. The data were obtained in a study of T cells after yellow fever vaccination. Across the study: Fractions of low cell number were prepared using SMART-Seq v4 Ultra Low Input. Study conclusions and caveats: Subsequent to the booster, the majority of primary-vaccination clones reappeared (roughly 97% CD4, 85% to 90% CD8). It was the secondary response that reached its peak faster, day 5 versus 15, but it was weaker. Abundant clonotypes from the bulk population could have been carried over as contaminants into FACS-sorted repertoires.

TCRdb recomputed calls from the 5' RACE reads with MiXCR, one row per CDR3 protein. The sample gives just under 600,000 distinct CDR3 sequences, roughly 13% of which show up once; around 15% is in the top ten. The chain is built from TRBV20-1 and TRBJ2-3; 7 bases map to TRBD2. Sequences were derived from PBMCs, sampled on the day of the yellow fever booster vaccination. The receptor was derived from a man in his thirties or forties who received the YFV17D yellow fever vaccine. This chain's CDR3 is CSASPAGDKSGDTQYF. DNA for the CDR3: TGCAGTGCTAGTCCGGCGGGAGATAAATCGGGTGATACGCAGTATTTT.